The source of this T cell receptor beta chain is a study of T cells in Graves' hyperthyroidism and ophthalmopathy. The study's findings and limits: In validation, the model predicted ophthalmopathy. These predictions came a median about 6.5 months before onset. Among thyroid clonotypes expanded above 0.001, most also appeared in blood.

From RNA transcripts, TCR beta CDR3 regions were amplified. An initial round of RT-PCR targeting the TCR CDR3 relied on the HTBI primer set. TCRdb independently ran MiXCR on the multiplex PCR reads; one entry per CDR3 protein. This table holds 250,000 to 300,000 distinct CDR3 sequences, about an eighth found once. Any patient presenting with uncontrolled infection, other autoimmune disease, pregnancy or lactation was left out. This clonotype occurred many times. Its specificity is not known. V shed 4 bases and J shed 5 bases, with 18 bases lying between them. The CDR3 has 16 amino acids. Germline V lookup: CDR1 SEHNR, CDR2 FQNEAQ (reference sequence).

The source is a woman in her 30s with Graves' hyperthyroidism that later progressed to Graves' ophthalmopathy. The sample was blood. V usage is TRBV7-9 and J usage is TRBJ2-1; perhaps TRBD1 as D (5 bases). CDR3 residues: CASSSLLRDSNNEQFF. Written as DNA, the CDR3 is TGTGCCAGCAGCTCTTTGCTAAGAGACAGCAACAATGAGCAGTTCTTC.